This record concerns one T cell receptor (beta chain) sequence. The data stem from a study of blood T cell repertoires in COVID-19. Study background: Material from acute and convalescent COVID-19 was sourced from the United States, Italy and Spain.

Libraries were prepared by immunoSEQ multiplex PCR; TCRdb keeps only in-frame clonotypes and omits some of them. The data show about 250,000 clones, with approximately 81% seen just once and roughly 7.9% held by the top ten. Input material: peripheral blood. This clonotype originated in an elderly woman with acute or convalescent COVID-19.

The CDR3 bases are TGTGCCAGCCGCTCGCGGGAGGGAGGCGAGCAGTACTTC. It specifies CASRSREGGEQYF. The V gene is TRBV5-4, the J gene TRBJ2-7, with 9 bases identical to TRBD2. This CDR3 region has 13 residues. V shed 7 bases, J shed 6 bases, and the junction held 8 bases outside the gene matches. Per germline, CDR1 SGHNT and CDR2 YYREEE (reference sequence).